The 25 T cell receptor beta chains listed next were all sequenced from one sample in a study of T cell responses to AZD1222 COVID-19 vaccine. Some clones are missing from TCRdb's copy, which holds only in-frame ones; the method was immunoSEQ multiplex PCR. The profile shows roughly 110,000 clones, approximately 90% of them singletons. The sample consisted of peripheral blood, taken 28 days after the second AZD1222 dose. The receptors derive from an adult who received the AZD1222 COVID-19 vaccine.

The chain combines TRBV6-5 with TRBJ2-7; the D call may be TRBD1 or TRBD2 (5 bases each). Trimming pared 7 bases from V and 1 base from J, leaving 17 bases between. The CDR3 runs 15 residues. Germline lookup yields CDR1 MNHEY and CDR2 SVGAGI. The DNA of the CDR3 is TGTGCCAGCATCCTGAGGGGCGGGCAGTCCTACGAGCAGTACTTC. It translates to CASILRGGQSYEQYF.

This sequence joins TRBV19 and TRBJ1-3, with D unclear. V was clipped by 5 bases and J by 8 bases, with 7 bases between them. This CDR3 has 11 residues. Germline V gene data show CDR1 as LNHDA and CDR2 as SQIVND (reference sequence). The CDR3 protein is CASSWTDTIYF. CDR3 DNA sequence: TGTGCCAGTAGTTGGACGGACACCATATATTTT.

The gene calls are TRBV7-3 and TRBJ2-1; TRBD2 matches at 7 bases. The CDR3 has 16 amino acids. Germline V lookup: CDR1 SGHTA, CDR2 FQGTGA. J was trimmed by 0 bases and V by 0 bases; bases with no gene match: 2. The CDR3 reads CASSLTGGSSYNEQFF. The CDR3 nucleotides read TGTGCCAGCAGCTTAACGGGCGGGAGCTCCTACAATGAGCAGTTCTTC. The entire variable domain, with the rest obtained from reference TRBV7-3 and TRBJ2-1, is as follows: GAGVSQTPSNKVTEKGKYVELRCDPISGHTALYWYRQSLGQGPEFLIYFQGTGAADDSGLPNDRFFAVRPEGSVSTLKIQRTERGDSAVYLCASSLTGGSSYNEQFFGPGTRLTVL.

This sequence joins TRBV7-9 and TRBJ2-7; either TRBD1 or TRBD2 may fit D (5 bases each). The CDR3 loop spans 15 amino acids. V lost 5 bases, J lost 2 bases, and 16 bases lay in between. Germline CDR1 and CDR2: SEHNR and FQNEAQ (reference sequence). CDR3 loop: CASSPGTPIPYEQYF. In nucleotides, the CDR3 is TGTGCCAGCAGCCCTGGGACGCCTATCCCCTACGAGCAGTACTTC.

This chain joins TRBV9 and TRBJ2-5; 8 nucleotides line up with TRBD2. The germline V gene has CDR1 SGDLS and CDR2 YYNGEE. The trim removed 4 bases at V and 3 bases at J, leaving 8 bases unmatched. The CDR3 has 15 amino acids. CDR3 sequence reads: CASSPSAGGEETQYF. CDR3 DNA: TGTGCCAGCAGCCCCTCGGCGGGGGGAGAAGAGACCCAGTACTTC.

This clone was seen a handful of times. CDR3 nucleotide sequence: TGCGCCAGCAGCCCAAAACAGGGTTGGCCTGAAGCTTTCTTT. It codes for CASSPKQGWPEAFF. The rearrangement joins TRBV4-1 to TRBJ1-1, with a weak D call TRBD1 (6 bases). The CDR3 has 14 residues. V was clipped by 4 bases and J by 6 bases, with 15 bases between them. Looked up from germline, CDR1 is MGHRA and CDR2 is YSYEKL.

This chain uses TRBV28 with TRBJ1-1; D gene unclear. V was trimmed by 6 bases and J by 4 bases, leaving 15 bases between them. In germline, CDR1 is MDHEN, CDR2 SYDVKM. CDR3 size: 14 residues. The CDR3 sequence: CASRELLDITEAFF. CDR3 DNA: TGTGCCAGCAGAGAATTACTTGACATCACTGAAGCTTTCTTT.

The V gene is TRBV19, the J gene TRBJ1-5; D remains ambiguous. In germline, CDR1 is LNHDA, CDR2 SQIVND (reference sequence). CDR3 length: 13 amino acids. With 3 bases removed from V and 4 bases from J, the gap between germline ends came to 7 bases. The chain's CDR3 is CASSIWANQPQHF. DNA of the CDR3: TGTGCCAGTAGTATCTGGGCTAATCAGCCCCAGCATTTT. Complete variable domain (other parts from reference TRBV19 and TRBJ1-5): DGGITQSPKYLFRKEGQNVTLSCEQNLNHDAMYWYRQDPGQGLRLIYYSQIVNDFQKGDIAEGYSVSREKKESFPLTVTSAQKNPTAFYLCASSIWANQPQHFGDGTRLSIL.

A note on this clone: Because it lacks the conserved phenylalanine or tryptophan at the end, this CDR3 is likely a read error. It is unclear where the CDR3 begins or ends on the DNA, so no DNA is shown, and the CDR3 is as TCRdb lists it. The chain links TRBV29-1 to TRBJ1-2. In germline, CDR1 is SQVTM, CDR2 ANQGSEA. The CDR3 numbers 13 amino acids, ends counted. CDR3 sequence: CSVGEPMATEVVI.

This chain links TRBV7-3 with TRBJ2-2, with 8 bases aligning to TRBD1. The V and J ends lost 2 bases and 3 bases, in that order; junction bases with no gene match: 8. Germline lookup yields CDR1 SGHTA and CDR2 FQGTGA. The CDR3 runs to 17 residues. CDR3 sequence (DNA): TGTGCCAGCAGCTTACTGCCGGGACAGGACTACACCGGGGAGCTGTTTTTT. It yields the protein CASSLLPGQDYTGELFF. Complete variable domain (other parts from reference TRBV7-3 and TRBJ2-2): GAGVSQTPSNKVTEKGKYVELRCDPISGHTALYWYRQSLGQGPEFLIYFQGTGAADDSGLPNDRFFAVRPEGSVSTLKIQRTERGDSAVYLCASSLLPGQDYTGELFFGEGSRLTVL.

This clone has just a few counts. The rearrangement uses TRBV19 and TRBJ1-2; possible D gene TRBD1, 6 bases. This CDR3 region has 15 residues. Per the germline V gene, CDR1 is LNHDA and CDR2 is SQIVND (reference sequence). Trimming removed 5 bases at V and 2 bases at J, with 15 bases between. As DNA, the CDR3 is TGTGCCAGTAGTGCAGGGGCTACACGAAACTATGGCTACACCTTC. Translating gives CASSAGATRNYGYTF.

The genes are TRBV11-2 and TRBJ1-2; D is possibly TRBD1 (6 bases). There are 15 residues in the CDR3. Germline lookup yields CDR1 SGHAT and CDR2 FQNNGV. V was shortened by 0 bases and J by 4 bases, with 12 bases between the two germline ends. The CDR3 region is CASSLESGDVYGYTF. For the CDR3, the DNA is TGTGCCAGCAGCTTAGAGTCAGGGGATGTCTATGGCTACACCTTC.

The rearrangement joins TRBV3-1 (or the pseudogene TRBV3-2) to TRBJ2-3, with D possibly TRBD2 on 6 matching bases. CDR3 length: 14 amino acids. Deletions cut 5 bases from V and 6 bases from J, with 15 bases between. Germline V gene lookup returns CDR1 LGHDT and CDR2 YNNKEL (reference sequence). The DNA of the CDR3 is TGTGCCAGCAGCTCGGGACTTGCTACCGATACGCAGTATTTT. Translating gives CASSSGLATDTQYF.

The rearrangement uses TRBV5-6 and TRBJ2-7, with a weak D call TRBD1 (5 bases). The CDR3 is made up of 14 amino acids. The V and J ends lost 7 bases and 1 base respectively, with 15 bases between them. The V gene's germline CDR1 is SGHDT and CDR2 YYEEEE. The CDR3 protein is CASQTGQRSYEQYF. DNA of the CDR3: TGTGCCAGCCAAACAGGACAACGATCCTACGAGCAGTACTTC.

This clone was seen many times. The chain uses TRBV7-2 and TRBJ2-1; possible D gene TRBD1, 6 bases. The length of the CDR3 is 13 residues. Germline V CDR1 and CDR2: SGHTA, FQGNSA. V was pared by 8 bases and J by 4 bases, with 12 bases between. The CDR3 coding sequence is TGTGCCAGCGGTCCGAGGGGGTACAATGAGCAGTTCTTC. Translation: CASGPRGYNEQFF.

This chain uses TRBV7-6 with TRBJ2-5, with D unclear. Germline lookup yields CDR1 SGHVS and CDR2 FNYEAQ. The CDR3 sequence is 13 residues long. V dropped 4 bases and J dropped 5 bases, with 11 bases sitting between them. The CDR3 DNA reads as TGTGCCAGCAGCTCTGGCCGCCAGGAGACCCAGTACTTC. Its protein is CASSSGRQETQYF.

The CDR3 reads CASSEGTSPIYEQYF. DNA for the CDR3: TGTGCCAGCAGCGAAGGGACTAGTCCTATCTACGAGCAGTACTTC. The chain uses TRBV9 and TRBJ2-7; 8 bases are a match to TRBD2. CDR1 and CDR2 (germline): SGDLS, YYNGEE. V was clipped by 3 bases and J by 3 bases; unmatched bases: 8. The CDR3 loop spans 15 amino acids. The full variable domain, its missing parts supplied by reference TRBV9 and TRBJ2-7, is DSGVTQTPKHLITATGQRVTLRCSPRSGDLSVYWYQQSLDQGLQFLIQYYNGEERAKGNILERFSAQQFPDLHSELNLSSLELGDSALYFCASSEGTSPIYEQYFGPGTRLTVT.

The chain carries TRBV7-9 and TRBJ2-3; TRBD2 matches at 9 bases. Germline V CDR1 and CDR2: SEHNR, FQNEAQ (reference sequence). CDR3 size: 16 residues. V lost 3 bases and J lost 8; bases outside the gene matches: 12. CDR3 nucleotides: TGTGCCAGCAGCTTTATAGCGGGAGTCTCCGATGGTACGCAGTATTTT. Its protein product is CASSFIAGVSDGTQYF.

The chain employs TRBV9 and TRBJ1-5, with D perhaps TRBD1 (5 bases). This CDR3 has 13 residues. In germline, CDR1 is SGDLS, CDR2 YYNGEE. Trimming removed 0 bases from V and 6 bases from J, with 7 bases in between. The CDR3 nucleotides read TGTGCCAGCAGCGTAGATGGGGGTCAGCCCCAGCATTTT. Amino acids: CASSVDGGQPQHF.

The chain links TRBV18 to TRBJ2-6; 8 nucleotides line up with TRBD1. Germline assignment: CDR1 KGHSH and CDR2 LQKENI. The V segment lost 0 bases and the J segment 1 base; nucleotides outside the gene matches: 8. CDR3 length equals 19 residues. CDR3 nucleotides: TGTGCCAGCTCACCACCGGGGTCAGGGGGCGCTTCTGGGGCCAACGTCCTGACTTTC. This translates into CASSPPGSGGASGANVLTF.

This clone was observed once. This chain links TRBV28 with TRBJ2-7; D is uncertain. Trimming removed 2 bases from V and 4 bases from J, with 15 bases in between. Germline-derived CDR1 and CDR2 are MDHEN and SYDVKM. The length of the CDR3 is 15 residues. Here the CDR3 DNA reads TGTGCCAGCAGTTTAGTCCAGGACCCCGGATACGAGCAGTACTTC. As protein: CASSLVQDPGYEQYF.

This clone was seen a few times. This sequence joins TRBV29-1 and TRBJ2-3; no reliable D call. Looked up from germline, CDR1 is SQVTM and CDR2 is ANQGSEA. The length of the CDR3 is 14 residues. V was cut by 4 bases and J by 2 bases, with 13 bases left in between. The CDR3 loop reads CSVAQNQHTDTQYF. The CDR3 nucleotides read TGCAGCGTTGCCCAAAATCAACACACAGATACGCAGTATTTT.

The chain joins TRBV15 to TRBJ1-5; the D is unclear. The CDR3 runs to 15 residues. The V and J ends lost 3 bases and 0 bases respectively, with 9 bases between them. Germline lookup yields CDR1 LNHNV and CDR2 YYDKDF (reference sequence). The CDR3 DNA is TGTGCCACCAGCAGTGGGGAATATAGCAATCAGCCCCAGCATTTT. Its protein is CATSSGEYSNQPQHF.

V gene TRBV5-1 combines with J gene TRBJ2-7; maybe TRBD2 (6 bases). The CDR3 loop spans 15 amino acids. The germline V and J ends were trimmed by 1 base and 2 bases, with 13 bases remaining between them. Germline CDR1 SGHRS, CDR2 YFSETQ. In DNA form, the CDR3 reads TGCGCCAGCAGCTTGACCGCCGGGAGAGCCTACGAGCAGTACTTC. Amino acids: CASSLTAGRAYEQYF.

This CDR3 reads CASSPLLQGEETQYF. CDR3 DNA: TGTGCCAGCAGCCCCCTTTTGCAGGGGGAAGAGACCCAGTACTTC. The chain uses TRBV14 and TRBJ2-5; 7 bases are a match to TRBD1. This CDR3 comprises 15 residues. Germline loops: CDR1 SGHDN, CDR2 FVKESK. J was trimmed by 3 bases and V by 4 bases; bases with no gene match: 8.